Each of the 14 T cell receptor beta chains below was sequenced from the same sample in a study of cytomegalovirus exposure and HLA in healthy donors. The table came from immunoSEQ multiplex PCR; TCRdb's copy has only in-frame clones and leaves some out. Of tens of thousands of clones listed, 95% to 98% were seen once; the top ten hold roughly 1.5%. Sequencing input: PBMCs. Receptor source: a woman aged 18-29 years in good health and CMV-seropositive.

This clone occurred once. The gene calls are TRBV7-8 and TRBJ2-1; 14 nucleotides agree with TRBD2. Germline loops: CDR1 SGHVS, CDR2 FQNEAQ. The CDR3 sequence is 20 residues long. J gave up 1 base and V 5 bases, and 13 bases lay outside the gene matches. CDR3 in amino acids: CASSETKTSGRGTSYNEQFF. CDR3 DNA: TGTGCCAGCAGCGAAACCAAGACTAGCGGGAGGGGAACATCCTACAATGAGCAGTTCTTC. The variable domain in full, completed from reference TRBV7-8 and TRBJ2-1, reads GAGVSQSPRYKVAKRGQDVALRCDPISGHVSLFWYQQALGQGPEFLTYFQNEAQLDKSGLPSDRFFAERPEGSVSTLKIQRTQQEDSAVYLCASSETKTSGRGTSYNEQFFGPGTRLTVL.

This clone has just a few counts. J is TRBJ2-3 and V is TRBV7-3; tentatively, D is TRBD1 (5 bases). V lost 0 bases to trimming and J lost 5 bases, with 9 bases between them. The CDR3 covers 14 residues. The germline gives CDR1 SGHTA, CDR2 FQGTGA. DNA for the CDR3: TGTGCCAGCAGCTTAACCCAGGGAATAGATACGCAGTATTTT. It yields the protein CASSLTQGIDTQYF.

The chain employs TRBV5-4 and TRBJ2-7; a weak D match, TRBD2 (5 bases). Germline V lookup: CDR1 SGHNT, CDR2 YYREEE (reference sequence). There are 13 residues in the CDR3. Trimming stripped 0 bases from V and 5 bases from J, with 9 bases between. CDR3 DNA sequence: TGTGCCAGCAGCTTGGCATTGGGAGACGAGCAGTACTTC. It specifies CASSLALGDEQYF.

This clone was detected only once. The chain combines TRBV28 with TRBJ2-7; weak D call: TRBD2 (7 bases). Germline loops: CDR1 MDHEN, CDR2 SYDVKM. V lost 8 bases, J lost 2 bases, and 22 bases lay in between. This CDR3 comprises 16 residues. The CDR3 region is CASAKGRGANTYEQYF. The DNA for the CDR3 is TGTGCCAGCGCTAAGGGCCGGGGGGCGAACACCTACGAGCAGTACTTC.

Points on this clone: Its ends do not fully match the called genes, so a read error is possible. The chain recombines TRBV19 with TRBJ2-1; 9 positions match TRBD2. The CDR3 length is 12 residues. Germline lookup yields CDR1 LNHDA and CDR2 SQIVND (reference sequence). CDR3 in DNA: TGTGCCAGTAGTACCGTAGCGGGAGCCGGGCTCTTC. It is translated as CASSTVAGAGLF. Variable domain in full (rest from reference TRBV19 and TRBJ2-1): DGGITQSPKYLFRKEGQNVTLSCEQNLNHDAMYWYRQDPGQGLRLIYYSQIVNDFQKGDIAEGYSVSREKKESFPLTVTSAQKNPTAFYLCASSTVAGAGLFGPGTRLTVL.

This clone was detected only a few times. The chain carries TRBV6-5 and TRBJ2-7, with TRBD1 identical over 7 bases. Germline V gene data show CDR1 as MNHEY and CDR2 as SVGAGI. With V trimmed by 5 bases and J by 6 bases, 10 bases remained unmatched. CDR3 size: 14 residues. For the CDR3, the DNA is TGTGCCAGCAGTACTACAGGGGCTCCGGGCGAGCAGTACTTC. Amino acids: CASSTTGAPGEQYF.

The V gene is TRBV27, the J gene TRBJ2-7, with 7 bases that match TRBD1. Germline loops: CDR1 MNHEY, CDR2 SMNVEV (reference sequence). The CDR3 extends over 13 amino acids. With V trimmed by 8 bases and J by 0 bases, 4 bases remained unmatched. The CDR3 DNA is TGTGCCAGCGGGCGGACAGGCTCCTACGAGCAGTACTTC. Amino acid sequence: CASGRTGSYEQYF.

V and J are TRBV27 and TRBJ1-1; no firm D call. The V end was cut by 2 bases, the J end by 1 base, with 11 bases between. The CDR3 is made up of 15 amino acids. Germline-derived CDR1 and CDR2 are MNHEY and SMNVEV (reference sequence). CDR3 region: CASSLGRASNTEAFF. DNA of the CDR3: TGTGCCAGCAGTTTAGGGAGGGCCTCGAACACTGAAGCTTTCTTT.

CDR3 loop: CASSPTPGEKLFF. The CDR3 nucleotides are TGTGCCAGCTCACCAACCCCAGGAGAAAAACTGTTTTTT. The V gene is TRBV18, the J gene TRBJ1-4, with D unclear. Per the germline V gene, CDR1 is KGHSH and CDR2 is LQKENI. The V and J ends lost 2 bases and 8 bases respectively, with 9 bases between them. This CDR3 has 13 amino acids.

The chain is built from TRBV28 and TRBJ2-3, with 10 bases matching TRBD2. J gave up 0 bases and V 8 bases, and 11 bases lay outside the gene matches. CDR1 and CDR2 (germline): MDHEN, SYDVKM. The CDR3 runs to 17 residues. The CDR3 nucleotides are TGTGCCAGCCTTTCAGCGGGAGGGCGTACTAGCACAGATACGCAGTATTTT. It translates to CASLSAGGRTSTDTQYF. Full variable domain (missing parts from reference TRBV28 and TRBJ2-3): DVKVTQSSRYLVKRTGEKVFLECVQDMDHENMFWYRQDPGLGLRLIYFSYDVKMKEKGDIPEGYSVSREKKERFSLILESASTNQTSMYLCASLSAGGRTSTDTQYFGPGTRLTVL.

V is TRBV19 and J is TRBJ1-5; D call uncertain. Germline lookup yields CDR1 LNHDA and CDR2 SQIVND (reference sequence). Trimming removed 0 bases at V and 7 bases at J, with 4 bases between. This CDR3 is built from 12 residues. CDR3 sequence (DNA): TGTGCCAGTAGTATAGAGGGCCAGCCCCAGCATTTT. Translating it yields CASSIEGQPQHF.

The chain is built from TRBV4-1 and TRBJ2-7; 8 nucleotides agree with TRBD1. The V segment lost 4 bases and the J segment 4 bases; nucleotides outside the gene matches: 12. The CDR3 has 16 amino acids. Germline V gene data show CDR1 as MGHRA and CDR2 as YSYEKL. CDR3 nucleotide sequence: TGCGCCAGCAGCCCCGCCGGACAGGGCATTCAGTACGAGCAGTACTTC. Translated, it gives CASSPAGQGIQYEQYF.

V gene TRBV7-9 combines with J gene TRBJ2-1; perhaps TRBD2 as D (5 bases). The CDR3 contains 13 residues. Germline assignment: CDR1 SEHNR and CDR2 FQNEAQ (reference sequence). The V end was cut by 5 bases, the J end by 8 bases, with 13 bases between. CDR3 amino acids: CASSVFLRDEQFF. The CDR3 nucleotides are TGTGCCAGCAGCGTATTCCTGAGGGATGAGCAGTTCTTC.

The rearrangement joins TRBV7-2 to TRBJ2-3; 9 nucleotides line up with TRBD2. This CDR3 is 16 amino acids long. V was clipped by 1 base and J by 3 bases; unmatched bases: 5. The germline CDR1 and CDR2 sequences are SGHTA and FQGNSA. CDR3 coding DNA: TGTGCCAGCAGCTTAGTGGCAGCGGGGGGAACAGATACGCAGTATTTT. Residues: CASSLVAAGGTDTQYF. The entire variable domain, with the rest obtained from reference TRBV7-2 and TRBJ2-3, is as follows: GAGVSQSPSNKVTEKGKDVELRCDPISGHTALYWYRQSLGQGLEFLIYFQGNSAPDKSGLPSDRFSAERTGGSVSTLTIQRTQQEDSAVYLCASSLVAAGGTDTQYFGPGTRLTVL.